A selection of T cell receptor beta chains follows, all from one sample in a study of CXCR3-negative and CXCR3-positive naive CD8 T cells. Following a re-call of the 5' RACE reads, TCRdb has one entry per CDR3 protein and lacks DNA. The sample has fewer than 90,000 distinct CDR3 sequences. The sample comprised naive CXCR3+ CD8+ T cells from blood. The receptors derive from a human donor in good health. Some clones in this sample may be carry-over from other donors' samples. CDR3s include the opening cysteine and the closing phenylalanine or tryptophan.

J gene,V gene,CDR3 protein
TRBJ2-7,TRBV23-1,CASHNRVLPGEQYF
TRBJ1-2,TRBV29-1,CSVEVGALKWDGYTF
TRBJ1-6,TRBV4-2,CASSQVPVGPASPLHF
TRBJ2-1,TRBV7-9,CASSPADTPYNEQFF
TRBJ1-4,TRBV2,CASTLGQTNEKLFF
TRBJ1-4,TRBV5-1,CASSLAMTGDATNEKLFF
TRBJ1-1,TRBV12-3/TRBV12-4,CASRTDTEAFF
TRBJ2-7,TRBV2,CASSEEQASYEQYF
TRBJ1-2,TRBV5-5,CASSLSGASYGYTF
TRBJ1-1,TRBV29-1,CSVEHQGSTEAFF
TRBJ2-7,TRBV29-1,CSVHGGKDEQYF
TRBJ1-5,TRBV23-1,CASPKDWAQHF
TRBJ2-7,TRBV7-6,CASSFGGGPEQYF
TRBJ2-2,TRBV20-1,CSARDIEQANTGELFF
TRBJ2-3,TRBV5-1,CASSIGPADTQYF
TRBJ2-7,TRBV27,CASKRDGTYEQYF
TRBJ2-7,TRBV9,CASSGNTGLYEQYF
TRBJ2-2,TRBV19,CASSISPSGELFF
TRBJ2-7,TRBV28,CASSWGTSGAYEQYF
TRBJ2-3,TRBV29-1,CSVERTGGVTDTQYF
TRBJ2-3,TRBV6-6,CASSSPTGGGADTQYF
TRBJ2-1,TRBV7-8,CASSLAMGGEQFF
TRBJ2-7,TRBV23-1,CASSQSLDTQGNEQYF
TRBJ2-1,TRBV19,CASKDRGTHNEQFF
TRBJ2-7,TRBV7-9,CASVDRRTSSYEQYF
TRBJ2-7,TRBV4-1,CASSQEDRSAGEQYF